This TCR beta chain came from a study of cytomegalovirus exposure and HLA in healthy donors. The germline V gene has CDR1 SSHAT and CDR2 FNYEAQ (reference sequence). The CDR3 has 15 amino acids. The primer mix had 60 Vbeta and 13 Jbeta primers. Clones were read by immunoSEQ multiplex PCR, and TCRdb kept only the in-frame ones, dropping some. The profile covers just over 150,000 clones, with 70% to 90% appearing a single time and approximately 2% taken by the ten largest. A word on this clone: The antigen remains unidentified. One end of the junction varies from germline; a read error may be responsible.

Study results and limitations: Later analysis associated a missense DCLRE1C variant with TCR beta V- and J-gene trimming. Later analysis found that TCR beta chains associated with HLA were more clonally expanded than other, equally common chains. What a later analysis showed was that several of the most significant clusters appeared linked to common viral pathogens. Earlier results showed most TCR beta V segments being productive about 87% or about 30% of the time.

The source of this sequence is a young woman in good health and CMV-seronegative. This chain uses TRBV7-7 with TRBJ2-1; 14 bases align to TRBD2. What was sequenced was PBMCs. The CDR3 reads CASSSGTSGRGEQFF. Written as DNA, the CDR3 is TGTGCTAGCAGCTCCGGGACTAGCGGGAGAGGGGAGCAGTTCTTC.